The clone carrying this T cell receptor (beta chain) was observed a few times. These data are taken from a study of OX40 agonist ivuxolimab in advanced cancers. Turning to the study itself: Ivuxolimab, which patients received intravenously every 2 weeks, was dosed at 0.01 to 10 mg/kg. Prior therapy, whether anti-PD-1, anti-PD-L1 or anti-CTLA-4, was allowed, and more than 35% had some.

Profiling relied on immunoSEQ multiplex PCR, and the TCRdb table lists in-frame clones only, not all of them. The table shows 50,000 to 75,000 clones, with roughly 80% occurring only once. There are 15 residues in the CDR3. CDR1 SGHRS and CDR2 YFSETQ come from the germline V gene. J gave up 0 bases and V 6 bases, and 9 bases lay outside the gene matches. This receptor was identified in an adult with an advanced solid tumor such as melanoma, head and neck, liver or kidney cancer. The sample consisted of CD4+ or CD8+ T cells sorted from blood, taken in a trial of the OX40 agonist ivuxolimab. The chain couples TRBV5-1 to TRBJ2-7; 7 bases line up with TRBD1. The CDR3 nucleotides read TGCGCCAGCAACTCGGGACAGCCTAGCTCCTACGAGCAGTACTTC. Translation gives CASNSGQPSSYEQYF.